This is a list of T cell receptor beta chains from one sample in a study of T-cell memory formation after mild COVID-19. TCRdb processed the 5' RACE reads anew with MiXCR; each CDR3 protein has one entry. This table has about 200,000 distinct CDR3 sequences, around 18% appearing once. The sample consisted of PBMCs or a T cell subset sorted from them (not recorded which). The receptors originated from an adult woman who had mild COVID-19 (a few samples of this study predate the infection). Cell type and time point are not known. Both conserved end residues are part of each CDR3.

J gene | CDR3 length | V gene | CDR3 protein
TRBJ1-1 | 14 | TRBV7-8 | CASRKTGGFTEAFF
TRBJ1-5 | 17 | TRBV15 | CATSRDPARVSNQPQHF
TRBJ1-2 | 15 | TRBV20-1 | CSARDLRGLGNGYTF
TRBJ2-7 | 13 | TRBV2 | CASKVDGLVEQYF
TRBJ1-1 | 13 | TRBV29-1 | CSVDRGLNTEAFF
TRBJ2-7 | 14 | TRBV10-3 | CAIRPGTGVYEQYF
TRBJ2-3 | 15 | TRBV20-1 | CSARAWTGDPDTQYF
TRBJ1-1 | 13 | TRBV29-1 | CSVAGARDTEAFF
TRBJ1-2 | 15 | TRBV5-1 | CASSLDNRGSGGYTF
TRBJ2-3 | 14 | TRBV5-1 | CASRPGGTTDTQYF
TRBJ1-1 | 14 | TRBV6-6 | CASRENRGNTEAFF
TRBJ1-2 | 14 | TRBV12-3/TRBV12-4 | CASSIRGRGYGYTF
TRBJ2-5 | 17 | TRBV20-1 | CSARDRGLAGPAKTQYF
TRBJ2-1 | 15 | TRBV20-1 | CSADSTGTGLNEQFF
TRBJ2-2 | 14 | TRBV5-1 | CASSSPGNTGELFF
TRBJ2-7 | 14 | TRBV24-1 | CATSGAGSPYEQYF
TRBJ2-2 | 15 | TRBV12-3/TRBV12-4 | CASSPPRGGTGELFF
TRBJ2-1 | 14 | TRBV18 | CASSLIISYNEQFF
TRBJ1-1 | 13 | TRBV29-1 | CSVTGGRGTEAFF
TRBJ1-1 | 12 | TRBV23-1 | CASPTGSTEAFF
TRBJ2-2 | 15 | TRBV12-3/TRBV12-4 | CASSEDRGLTGELFF
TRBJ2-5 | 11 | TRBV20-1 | CSARGAGTQYF
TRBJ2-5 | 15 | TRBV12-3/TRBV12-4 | CASRTVWGGSETQYF
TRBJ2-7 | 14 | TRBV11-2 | CASSDLRASYEQYF
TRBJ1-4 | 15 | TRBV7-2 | CASSTFGTQNEKLFF
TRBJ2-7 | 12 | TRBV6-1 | CASSDSYYEQYF
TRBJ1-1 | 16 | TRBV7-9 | CASTTLGRTASTEAFF
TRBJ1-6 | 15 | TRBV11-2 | CASSLATRNNSPLHF
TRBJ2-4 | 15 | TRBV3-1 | CASSAFAGGLNIQYF
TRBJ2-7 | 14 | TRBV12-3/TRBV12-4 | CASTWTGVDYEQYF
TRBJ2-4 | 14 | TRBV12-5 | CASGLPLAKNIQYF
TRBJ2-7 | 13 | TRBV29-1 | CSVVTAPSYEQYF
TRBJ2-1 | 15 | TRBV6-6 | CASSGGLGMYNEQFF
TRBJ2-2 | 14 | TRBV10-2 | CAVLGGRYTGELFF
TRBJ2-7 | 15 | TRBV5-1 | CASSWERGATYEQYF
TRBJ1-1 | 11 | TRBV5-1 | CASNGEAEAFF
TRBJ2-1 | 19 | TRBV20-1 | CSARGRREGLRSSYNEQFF
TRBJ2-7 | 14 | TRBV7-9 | CASTGTGETYEQYF
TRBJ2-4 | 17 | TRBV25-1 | CASSGTVGGVAKNIQYF
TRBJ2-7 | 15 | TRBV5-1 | CASSLSGLGNYEQYF
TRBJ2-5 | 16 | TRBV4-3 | CASSDAGTRGIETQYF
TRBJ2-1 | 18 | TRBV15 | CATSRGPAGTGRSYEQFF
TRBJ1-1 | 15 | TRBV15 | CATSRGGTANTEAFF
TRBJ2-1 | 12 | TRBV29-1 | CSVEILSNEQFF
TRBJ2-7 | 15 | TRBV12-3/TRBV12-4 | CASSQSGARSYEQYF
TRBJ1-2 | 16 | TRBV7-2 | CASSLGAPLAGYGYTF
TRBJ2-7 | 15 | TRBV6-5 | CASSYLGTRSLEQYF
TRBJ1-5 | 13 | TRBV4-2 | CASSQDRGGPQHF
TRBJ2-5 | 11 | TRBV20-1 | CSVGGSKTQYF
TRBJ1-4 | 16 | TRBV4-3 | CASSLDPLGANEKLFF
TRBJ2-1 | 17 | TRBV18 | CASSFGGQKSSYNEQFF
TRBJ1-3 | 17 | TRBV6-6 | CASSYSMTAESGNTIYF
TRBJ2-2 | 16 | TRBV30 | CAWRPPTGHNTGELFF
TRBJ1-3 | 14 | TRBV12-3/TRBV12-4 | CASSFAPSGNTIYF
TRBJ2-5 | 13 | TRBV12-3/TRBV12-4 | CASSFGHQETQYF
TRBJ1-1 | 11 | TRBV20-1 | CSAFGDTEAFF
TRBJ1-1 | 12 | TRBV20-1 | CSADRVLTEAFF
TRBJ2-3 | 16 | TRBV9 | CASSASGGGNTDTQYF